Presented here are 6 T cell receptor beta chains from one specimen sequenced in a study of T cells in women clearing cervical HPV infection. This table comes from immunoSEQ multiplex PCR, and its TCRdb copy is limited to in-frame clones, with some not included. Its table records tens of thousands of clones. The sequencing input was blood buffy coat. Receptors originate from a woman between 18 and 70 years old with a cervical HPV16 infection that either progressed to CIN3+ or cleared (not recorded which).

Remarks on this clone: Coverage ceases 3 residues before the CDR3 finishes, and the germline J gene fills in the end. The chain links TRBV28 to TRBJ2-5; a weak D match, TRBD2 (5 bases). The germline gives CDR1 MDHEN, CDR2 SYDVKM. V was pared by 9 bases and J by 1 base, with 18 bases between. The CDR3 is 15 residues long. The DNA read from the CDR3 is TGTGCCAGTACAAAATCGAGGGCCATCCAAGAGACC. As protein: CASTKSRAIQET. The complete CDR3 protein is CASTKSRAIQETQYF. Based on the CDR3 plus reference TRBV28 and TRBJ2-5, the full variable domain is DVKVTQSSRYLVKRTGEKVFLECVQDMDHENMFWYRQDPGLGLRLIYFSYDVKMKEKGDIPEGYSVSREKKERFSLILESASTNQTSMYLCASTKSRAIQETQYFGPGTRLLVL.

With regard to this clone: The read stops 3 residues short of the end of the CDR3; the missing end is completed from the germline J gene. The gene calls are TRBV19 and TRBJ1-2; no definite D call. Germline CDR1 reads LNHDA; CDR2 reads SQIVND (reference sequence). The CDR3 totals 14 residues. Trimming removed 3 bases from V and 2 bases from J, with 10 bases in between. The chain's CDR3 is CASSMFGQNYGYTF. The DNA read from the CDR3 is TGTGCCAGTAGTATGTTTGGGCAGAACTATGGC.

In regard to this clone: The read is 3 residues too short to cover the CDR3 end, so that end is filled in from the germline J gene. This chain links TRBV19 with TRBJ2-2; D is perhaps TRBD2 (5 bases). Between the trimmed V and J ends, which lost 2 bases and 2 bases, there was a span of 15 bases. Germline V CDR1 and CDR2: LNHDA, SQIVND (reference sequence). CDR3 length equals 17 residues. CDR3: CASSISSGVFNTGELFF. The part of the CDR3 DNA that was read is TGTGCCAGTAGTATATCCTCCGGGGTGTTCAACACCGGGGAG. Complete variable domain (other parts from reference TRBV19 and TRBJ2-2): DGGITQSPKYLFRKEGQNVTLSCEQNLNHDAMYWYRQDPGQGLRLIYYSQIVNDFQKGDIAEGYSVSREKKESFPLTVTSAQKNPTAFYLCASSISSGVFNTGELFFGEGSRLTVL.

Concerning this clone itself: The read terminates 3 residues ahead of where the CDR3 ends, so the germline J gene completes it. The rearrangement links TRBV19 to TRBJ1-2; D perhaps matches TRBD1 (6 bases). Trimming shortened V by 9 bases and J by 4 bases, and 21 bases separated the two germline ends. CDR1 is LNHDA and CDR2 is SQIVND in the germline V gene (reference sequence). The CDR3 is 15 residues long. CDR3 in amino acids: CARTAGGGGSYGYTF. The CDR3 bases that were read are TGTGCCAGAACGGCGGGAGGGGGGGGGTCCTATGGC.

Note on this clone: The CDR3 extends 3 residues past the end of the read, so its final part is completed from the germline J gene. The chain has TRBV7-9 and TRBJ1-3; D unresolved. Deletions cut 5 bases from V and 8 bases from J, with 13 bases between. This CDR3 is 13 amino acids long. CDR1 is SEHNR, CDR2 FQNEAQ, per germline (reference sequence). Incomplete CDR3 DNA: TGTGCCAGCAGCCCCTTTGTAAAGGACACC. It specifies CASSPFVKDT. The complete CDR3 reads CASSPFVKDTIYF.

With respect to this clone: The CDR3 end lies 3 residues beyond the end of the read and is filled in from the germline J gene. The chain uses TRBV12-3 or TRBV12-4 and TRBJ2-5; possible D gene TRBD2, 5 bases. V was clipped by 6 bases and J by 7 bases, with 12 bases between them. The CDR3 sequence is 12 residues long. CDR3 DNA, as far as it was read: TGTGCCAGCAGCTCGACTATAGGGACC. Translated: CASSSTIGT. Given in full, the CDR3 is CASSSTIGTQYF.